This TCR beta chain derives from a study of HIV-infected patients and healthy controls. The study, taken as a whole, reports: CDR3 sharing between individuals was lower in HIV-infected patients than in healthy controls.

This clonotype was seen only a few times. The antigen is unknown. J gave up 5 bases and V 1 base, and 5 bases lay outside the gene matches. The CDR3 consists of 15 residues. Per the germline V gene, CDR1 is MDHEN and CDR2 is SYDVKM. Antiretroviral therapy had run roughly three months, about 14 weeks, before follow-up blood collection. Whole blood was used without fractionation, so all unsorted peripheral T cells were included. cDNA was made from approximately 0.55 ug RNA using alpha and beta constant primers. Using multiplexing indices, alpha and beta chain libraries were generated apart by chain-specific third strand synthesis. The cDNA received a 5' RACE adapter containing a random hexamer plus an SP2 sequencing primer site. TCRdb reprocessed the 5' RACE reads via MiXCR and lists one record per CDR3 protein. Seen here are about 6,000 distinct CDR3 sequences, 7.5% to 10% observed once, and the top ten hold 27%.

The chain is built from TRBV28 and TRBJ2-5; 9 nucleotides line up with TRBD1. Sample: blood, taken during antiretroviral therapy. The TCR sequence derives from an adult with HIV infection. The CDR3 sequence: CASSLSGTGLETQYF. The CDR3 DNA follows: TGTGCCAGCAGTTTATCTGGGACAGGGTTGGAGACCCAGTACTTC.